This T cell receptor (beta chain) was found in a study of T cells after yellow fever vaccination. Notes on the study in general: Once the booster was given, most primary-vaccination clones reappeared, at 95% to 98% for CD4 and over 85% for CD8. Any FACS-sorted repertoire could hold abundant clonotypes that contaminate it from the bulk population. Secondary responses were weaker yet peaked faster, day 5 versus 15.

This clonotype was seen more than once but under ten times. Its antigen is undetermined. The CDR3 covers 15 residues. Germline-derived CDR1 and CDR2 are MGHDK and SYGVNS. The authors made TCR cDNA by 5'RACE template switching, adding a universal primer site and UMIs. TCRdb re-analysed the 5' RACE reads in MiXCR, keeping a single row per CDR3 protein. The sample lists about 320,000 distinct CDR3 sequences, approximately 4.3% seen once, with 15% to 20% in the top ten. V usage is TRBV25-1 and J usage is TRBJ1-5, with TRBD1 matching over 12 bases. The sequence came from a man younger than 35 who received the YFV17D yellow fever vaccine. The sequences come from PBMCs, collected 15 days after the yellow fever booster vaccination. The CDR3 here is CFQGDRGLVSQPQHF. The CDR3 region has the DNA TGTTTCCAGGGGGACAGGGGGCTTGTAAGTCAGCCCCAGCATTTT.